A single sample is the source of the 6 T cell receptor beta chains below, sequenced in a study of T cell responses to AZD1222 COVID-19 vaccine. The assay was immunoSEQ multiplex PCR, and TCRdb's table has in-frame clones only and misses some. The sample includes about 160,000 clones, approximately 91% of them seen just once. The specimen was peripheral blood, collected on day 0 of AZD1222 vaccination. Every receptor here comes from an adult in good health.

This clone occurred once. The chain uses TRBV6-5 and TRBJ1-1; D not certain. V lost 1 base, J lost 0 bases, and 12 bases lay in between. CDR3 size: 16 residues. The germline V gene encodes CDR1 MNHEY and CDR2 SVGAGI. The CDR3 coding sequence is TGTGCCAGCAGTTACTTCACAATAAATTTGAACACTGAAGCTTTCTTT. This codes for CASSYFTINLNTEAFF.

About this clone: Other DNA sequences in the same sample also yield this CDR3. This chain connects TRBV4-3 to TRBJ2-1; D remains ambiguous. With 0 bases removed from V and 3 bases from J, the gap between germline ends came to 9 bases. CDR1 is LGHNA, CDR2 YSLEER, per germline. The CDR3 is 15 residues long. CDR3 region: CASSQETGSYNEQFF. CDR3 DNA: TGCGCCAGCAGCCAAGAAACGGGCAGCTACAATGAGCAGTTCTTC.

The chain uses TRBV10-3 and TRBJ2-3, with a tentative D call TRBD1 (6 bases). CDR1 ENHRY and CDR2 SYGVKD come from the germline V gene. The V end lost 3 bases, the J end lost 4 bases, and 14 bases lay between the germline ends. The CDR3 spans 15 residues. CDR3 DNA: TGTGCCATCAGTGACGGCAGGGGCGGCGCAGATACGCAGTATTTT. This encodes CAISDGRGGADTQYF.

This CDR3 reads CASRPRDRGIAQDTEAFF. The CDR3 DNA reads as TGTGCCAGTCGGCCGCGGGACAGGGGGATCGCTCAGGACACTGAAGCTTTCTTT. The V gene is TRBV19, the J gene TRBJ1-1; TRBD1 aligns across 11 bases. Germline trimming cut 8 bases from V and 3 bases from J; bases unmatched to any gene: 17. Germline V gene lookup returns CDR1 LNHDA and CDR2 SQIVND (reference sequence). The length of the CDR3 is 18 residues.

This sequence joins TRBV6-5 and TRBJ1-2; weak D call: TRBD1 (5 bases). V dropped 4 bases and J dropped 11 bases, with 23 bases sitting between them. The CDR3 loop spans 15 amino acids. The germline V gene has CDR1 MNHEY and CDR2 SVGAGI. CDR3 amino acids: CASSWTGPIKGGYTF. CDR3 sequence (DNA): TGTGCCAGCAGTTGGACGGGACCCATAAAGGGTGGATACACCTTC.

A single count supports this clone. DNA for the CDR3: TGCAGCGTGGACTCTCTAGGGAACACTGAAGCTTTCTTT. Its translation: CSVDSLGNTEAFF. The chain carries TRBV29-1 and TRBJ1-1; D not certain. The V end was cut by 6 bases, the J end by 1 base, with 12 bases between. Germline V gene sequence: CDR1 SQVTM, CDR2 ANQGSEA. This CDR3 contains 13 residues.